This T cell receptor beta chain was found in a study of T cell responses to AZD1222 COVID-19 vaccine. With regard to this clone: No antigen is known for it.

The CDR3 spans 16 residues. Germline V gene lookup returns CDR1 SGHDT and CDR2 YYEEEE. The trim removed 0 bases at V and 3 bases at J, leaving 5 bases unmatched. The table came from immunoSEQ multiplex PCR; TCRdb's copy has only in-frame clones and leaves some out. The sample includes about 210,000 clones, around 94% of them seen just once. General study findings and limits: The sample set comprised mostly white British donors with more females, and clonal diversity was possibly underestimated. Variant regions that are unmutated are reportedly the target of nearly half of spike-specific TCRs. With dominance at 160-218 and 743-854, vaccine-associated CD4 TCRs spanned spike. Baseline serology detected seropositivity in only six or seven AZD1222 recipients.

The genes are TRBV5-6 and TRBJ1-1; 10 bases map to TRBD1. The clonotype comes from an adult who received the MenACWY meningococcal vaccine as a control. The sample here was peripheral blood, taken 28 days after the second dose of the MenACWY control vaccine. CDR3 loop: CASSLVGTGAYTEAFF. The CDR3 nucleotides read TGTGCCAGCAGCTTGGTTGGGACAGGGGCCTACACTGAAGCTTTCTTT.